This TCR beta chain was sequenced during a study of T cell changes during pregnancy in multiple sclerosis. The junction had 6 bases not matched to a gene; V was cut back by 2 bases and J by 6 bases. This CDR3 has 15 amino acids. Looked up from germline, CDR1 is SGHTA and CDR2 is FQGTGA. Assay: immunoSEQ multiplex PCR; the TCRdb copy retains only in-frame clones and omits some. The sample lists under 85,000 clones; 91% were seen once. The input for sequencing was CD4+ T cells from peripheral blood mononuclear cells, taken in the third trimester of pregnancy. This chain links TRBV7-3 with TRBJ2-1; 8 nucleotides agree with TRBD2. The sequence came from a female donor in good health, enrolled as a control in a pregnancy study. CDR3 bases: TGTGCCAGCAGCTTATTTAGCGGGGTAGTCAATGAGCAGTTCTTC. As protein: CASSLFSGVVNEQFF.